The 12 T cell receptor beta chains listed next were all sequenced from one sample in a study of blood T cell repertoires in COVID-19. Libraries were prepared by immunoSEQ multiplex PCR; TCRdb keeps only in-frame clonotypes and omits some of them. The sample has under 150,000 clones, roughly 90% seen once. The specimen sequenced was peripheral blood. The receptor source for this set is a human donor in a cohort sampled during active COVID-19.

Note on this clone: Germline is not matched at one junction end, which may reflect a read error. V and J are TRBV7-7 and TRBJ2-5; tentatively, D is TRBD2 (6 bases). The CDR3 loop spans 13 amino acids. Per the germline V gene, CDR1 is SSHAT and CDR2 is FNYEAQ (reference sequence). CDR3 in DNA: TGTGCTAGCAGAAGTCGGGACTCGCGGACCCAGTACTTC. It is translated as CASRSRDSRTQYF. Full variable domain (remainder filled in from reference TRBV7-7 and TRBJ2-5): GAGVSQSPRYKVTKRGQDVTLRCDPISSHATLYWYQQALGQGPEFLTYFNYEAQPDKSGLPSDRFSAERPEGSISTLTIQRTEQRDSAMYRCASRSRDSRTQYFGPGTRLLVL.

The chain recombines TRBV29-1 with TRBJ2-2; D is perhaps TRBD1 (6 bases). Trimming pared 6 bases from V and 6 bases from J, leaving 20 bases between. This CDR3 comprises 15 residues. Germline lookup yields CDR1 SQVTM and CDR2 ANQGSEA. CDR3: CSVRTGIGSAGELFF. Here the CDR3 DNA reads TGCAGCGTACGAACAGGGATAGGATCGGCCGGGGAGCTGTTTTTT.

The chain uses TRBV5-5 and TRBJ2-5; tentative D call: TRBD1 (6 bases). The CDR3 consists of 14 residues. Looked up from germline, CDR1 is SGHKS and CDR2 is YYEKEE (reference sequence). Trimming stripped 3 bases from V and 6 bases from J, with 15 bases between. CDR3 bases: TGTGCCAGCAGCTCTCCCGTCAGGGGAAAGACCCAGTACTTC. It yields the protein CASSSPVRGKTQYF.

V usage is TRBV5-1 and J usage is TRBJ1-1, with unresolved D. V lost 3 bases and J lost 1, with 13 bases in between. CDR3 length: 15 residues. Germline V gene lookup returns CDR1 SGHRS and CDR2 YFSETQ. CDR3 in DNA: TGCGCCAGCAGCTCGAAGACTATTTCGAACACTGAAGCTTTCTTT. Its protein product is CASSSKTISNTEAFF.

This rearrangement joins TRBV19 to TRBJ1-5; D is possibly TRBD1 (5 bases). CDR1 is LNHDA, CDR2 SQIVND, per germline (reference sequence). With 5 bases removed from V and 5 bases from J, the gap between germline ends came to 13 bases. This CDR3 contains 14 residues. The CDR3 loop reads CASSSSRADQPQHF. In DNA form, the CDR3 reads TGTGCCAGTAGTTCCTCCAGGGCGGATCAGCCCCAGCATTTT.

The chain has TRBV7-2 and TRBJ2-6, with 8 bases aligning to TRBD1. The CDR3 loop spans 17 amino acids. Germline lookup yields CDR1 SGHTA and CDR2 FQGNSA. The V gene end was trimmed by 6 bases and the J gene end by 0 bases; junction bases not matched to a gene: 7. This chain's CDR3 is CASSGRGPISGANVLTF. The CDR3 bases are TGTGCCAGCAGTGGCAGGGGGCCAATCTCTGGGGCCAACGTCCTGACTTTC.

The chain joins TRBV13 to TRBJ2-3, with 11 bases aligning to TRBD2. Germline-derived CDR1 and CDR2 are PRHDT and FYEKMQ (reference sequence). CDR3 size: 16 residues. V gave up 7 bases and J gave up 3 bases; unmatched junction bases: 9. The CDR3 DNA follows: TGTGCCAGCACCCTCCGGCTAGCGGGAGGTACAGATACGCAGTATTTT. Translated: CASTLRLAGGTDTQYF.

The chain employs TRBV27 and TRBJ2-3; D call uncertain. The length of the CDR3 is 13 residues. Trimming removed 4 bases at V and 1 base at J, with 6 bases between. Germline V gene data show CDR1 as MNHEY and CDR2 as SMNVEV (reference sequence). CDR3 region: CASSYIGTDTQYF. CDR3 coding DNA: TGTGCCAGCAGTTATATCGGCACAGATACGCAGTATTTT.

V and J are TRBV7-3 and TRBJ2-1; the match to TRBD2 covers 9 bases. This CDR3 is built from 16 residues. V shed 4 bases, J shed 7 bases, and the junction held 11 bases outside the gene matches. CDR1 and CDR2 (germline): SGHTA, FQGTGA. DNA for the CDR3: TGTGCCAGCAGCTCGGCGGGACTAGCTGCTCGAAATGAGCAGTTCTTC. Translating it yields CASSSAGLAARNEQFF.

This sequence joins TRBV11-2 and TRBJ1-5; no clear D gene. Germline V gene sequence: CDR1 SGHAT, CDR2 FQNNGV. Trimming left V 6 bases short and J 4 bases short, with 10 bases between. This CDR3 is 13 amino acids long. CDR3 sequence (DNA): TGTGCCAGCAGTCAGTCGAGGAATCAGCCCCAGCATTTT. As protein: CASSQSRNQPQHF.

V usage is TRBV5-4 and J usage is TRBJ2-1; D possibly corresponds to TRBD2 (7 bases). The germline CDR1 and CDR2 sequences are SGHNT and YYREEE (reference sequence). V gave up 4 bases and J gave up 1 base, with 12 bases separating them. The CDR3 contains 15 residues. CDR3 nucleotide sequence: TGTGCCAGCAGCATTCGGGGGGCTTCCTACAATGAGCAGTTCTTC. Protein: CASSIRGASYNEQFF.

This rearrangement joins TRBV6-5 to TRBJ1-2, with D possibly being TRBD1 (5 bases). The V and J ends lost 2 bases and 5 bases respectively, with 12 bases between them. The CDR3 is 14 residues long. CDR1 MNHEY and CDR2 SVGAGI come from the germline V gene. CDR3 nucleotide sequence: TGTGCCAGCAGTTACAACGGGGGGAAGTATGGCTACACCTTC. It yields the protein CASSYNGGKYGYTF.